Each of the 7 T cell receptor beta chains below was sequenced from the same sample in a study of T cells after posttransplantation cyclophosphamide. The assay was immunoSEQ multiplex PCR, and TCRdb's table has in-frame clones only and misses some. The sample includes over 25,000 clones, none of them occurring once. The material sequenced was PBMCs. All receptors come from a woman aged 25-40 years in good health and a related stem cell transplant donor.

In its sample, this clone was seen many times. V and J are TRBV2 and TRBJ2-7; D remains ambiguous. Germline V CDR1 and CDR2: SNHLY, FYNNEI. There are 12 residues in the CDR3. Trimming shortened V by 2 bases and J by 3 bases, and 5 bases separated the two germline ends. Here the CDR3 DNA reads TGTGCCAGCAGTGAATTAGTCTACGAGCAGTACTTC. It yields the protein CASSELVYEQYF.

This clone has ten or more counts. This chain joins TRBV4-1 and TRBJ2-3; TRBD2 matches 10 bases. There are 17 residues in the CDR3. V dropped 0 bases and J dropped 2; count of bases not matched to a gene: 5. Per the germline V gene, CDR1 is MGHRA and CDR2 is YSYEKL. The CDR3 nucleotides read TGCGCCAGCAGCCAAGAGCAGCGGGGGGGATACACAGATACGCAGTATTTT. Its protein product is CASSQEQRGGYTDTQYF.

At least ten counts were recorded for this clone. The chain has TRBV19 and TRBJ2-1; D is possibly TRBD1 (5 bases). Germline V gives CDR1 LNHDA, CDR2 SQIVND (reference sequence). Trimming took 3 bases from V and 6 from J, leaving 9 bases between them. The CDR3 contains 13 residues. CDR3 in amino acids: CASSMNRFNEQFF. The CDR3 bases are TGTGCCAGTAGTATGAACAGGTTCAATGAGCAGTTCTTC.

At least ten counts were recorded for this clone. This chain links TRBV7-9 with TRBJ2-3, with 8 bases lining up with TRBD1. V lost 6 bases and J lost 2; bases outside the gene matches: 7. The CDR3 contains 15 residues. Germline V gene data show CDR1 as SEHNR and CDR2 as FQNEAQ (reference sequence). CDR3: CASRKTGVFTDTQYF. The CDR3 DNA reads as TGTGCCAGCAGAAAGACAGGGGTATTCACAGATACGCAGTATTTT.

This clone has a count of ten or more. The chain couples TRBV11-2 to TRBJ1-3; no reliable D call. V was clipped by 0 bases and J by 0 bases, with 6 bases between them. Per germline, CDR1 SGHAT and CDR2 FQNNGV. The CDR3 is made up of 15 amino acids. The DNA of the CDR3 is TGTGCCAGCAGCTTAGATCTTCCCTCTGGAAACACCATATATTTT. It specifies CASSLDLPSGNTIYF.

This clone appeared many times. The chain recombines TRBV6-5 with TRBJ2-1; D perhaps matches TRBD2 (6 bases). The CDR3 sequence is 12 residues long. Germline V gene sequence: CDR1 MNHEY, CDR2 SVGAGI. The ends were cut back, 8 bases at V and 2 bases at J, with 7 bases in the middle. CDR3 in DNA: TGTGCCAGCCGGGGGACCTACAATGAGCAGTTCTTC. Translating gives CASRGTYNEQFF.

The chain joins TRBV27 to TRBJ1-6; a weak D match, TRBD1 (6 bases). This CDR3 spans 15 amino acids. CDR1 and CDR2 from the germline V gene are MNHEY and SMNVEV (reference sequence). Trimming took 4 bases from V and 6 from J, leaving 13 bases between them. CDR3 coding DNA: TGTGCCAGCAGTTCCCACCGGGACACTAATTCACCCCTCCACTTT. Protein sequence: CASSSHRDTNSPLHF.